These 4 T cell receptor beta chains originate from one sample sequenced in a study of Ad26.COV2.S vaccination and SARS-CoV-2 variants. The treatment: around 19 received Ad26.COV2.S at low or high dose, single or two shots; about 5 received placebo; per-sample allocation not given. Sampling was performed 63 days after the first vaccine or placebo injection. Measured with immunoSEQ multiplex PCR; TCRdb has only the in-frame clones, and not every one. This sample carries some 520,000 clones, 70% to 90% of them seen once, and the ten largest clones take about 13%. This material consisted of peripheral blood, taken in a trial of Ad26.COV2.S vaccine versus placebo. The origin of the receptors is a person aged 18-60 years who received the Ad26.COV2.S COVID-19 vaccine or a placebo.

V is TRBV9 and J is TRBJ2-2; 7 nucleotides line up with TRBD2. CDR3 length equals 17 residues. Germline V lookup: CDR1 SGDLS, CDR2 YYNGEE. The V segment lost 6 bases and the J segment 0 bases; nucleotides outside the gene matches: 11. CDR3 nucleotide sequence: TGTGCCAGCACTCCCAGAGCGGGGTTCGCGAACACCGGGGAGCTGTTTTTT. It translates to CASTPRAGFANTGELFF.

The CDR3 sequence: CASSFAYGYTF. Written as DNA, the CDR3 is TGTGCCAGTAGTTTCGCCTATGGCTACACCTTC. The chain uses TRBV19 and TRBJ1-2, with unresolved D. Germline V gene data show CDR1 as LNHDA and CDR2 as SQIVND (reference sequence). Trimming removed 5 bases at V and 4 bases at J, with 5 bases between. This CDR3 is built from 11 residues.

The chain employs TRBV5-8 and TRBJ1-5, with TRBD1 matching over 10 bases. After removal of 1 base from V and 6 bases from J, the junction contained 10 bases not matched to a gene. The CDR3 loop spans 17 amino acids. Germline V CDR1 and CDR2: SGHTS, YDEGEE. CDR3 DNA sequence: TGTGCCAGCAGCTTGACCCGGGACAGGGGATTTAGTCAGCCCCAGCATTTT. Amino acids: CASSLTRDRGFSQPQHF.

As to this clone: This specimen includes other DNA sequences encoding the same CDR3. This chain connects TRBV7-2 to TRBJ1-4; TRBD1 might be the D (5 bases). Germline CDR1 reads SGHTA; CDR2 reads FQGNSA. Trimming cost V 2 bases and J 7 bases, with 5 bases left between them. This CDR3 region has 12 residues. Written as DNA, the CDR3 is TGTGCCAGCAGCTTAAGGGGTGAAAAACTGTTTTTT. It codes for CASSLRGEKLFF.